This T cell receptor beta chain stems from a study of blood T cell repertoires in COVID-19. In the study overall: Specimens from acute and convalescent COVID-19 originated in the United States, Italy and Spain. T cells, B-cell-depleted T cells, or PBMCs supplied cDNA or gDNA.

Per the authors' pipeline: Estimation of nucleated cell counts was performed using reference gene primer amplification. This table comes from immunoSEQ multiplex PCR, and its TCRdb copy is limited to in-frame clones, with some not included. V, J and clone size are those of that table, while D and trimming were read from the DNA. The sample contains a few hundred thousand clones, around 84% of which appear only once. V gave up 6 bases and J gave up 1 base, with 12 bases separating them. The CDR3 consists of 14 residues. The germline V gene encodes CDR1 LNHDA and CDR2 SQIVND (reference sequence). The chain uses TRBV19 and TRBJ1-1; D is unclear. The TCR originated in a woman in her thirties or forties who had recovered from COVID-19. Sequences were obtained from peripheral blood. The CDR3 DNA reads as TGTGCCAGTAGCACCACTGGTAGGAACACTGAAGCTTTCTTT. It is translated as CASSTTGRNTEAFF.